The 5 T cell receptor beta chains below were found in one sample sequenced in a study of blood T cells in healthy people across ages (dated by TCRdb to between 2015 and 2017). The library was prepared using 5' RACE. The instrument was an Illumina HiSeq 2500. A second PCR of roughly 7 to 11 cycles was performed with a sample-barcoded 5' primer and a J-beta primer mix. TCRdb trimmed the raw reads at Q25, called clones with MiXCR and kept productive beta chains. Under each unique CDR3 protein, matching rows form one entry showing the most common genes and DNA. The table for this sample lists roughly 930,000 distinct CDR3 sequences; roughly 48% of them were counted only once. The top ten hold roughly 13% of the sample. The sample comprised blood. These receptors were collected from a man aged 25-40 years in good health.

This clonotype was observed a single time. The genes are TRBV5-1 and TRBJ2-5; D ambiguous. V gave up 0 bases and J gave up 4 bases, with 10 bases separating them. The CDR3 has 14 residues. From germline, CDR1 is SGHRS and CDR2 YFSETQ. DNA of the CDR3: TGCGCCAGCAGCTTGGAAGCCCGTGGAGAGACCCAGTACTTC. Protein: CASSLEARGETQYF.

The chain uses TRBV4-2 and TRBJ1-4; no definite D call. Germline V lookup: CDR1 LGHNA, CDR2 YNFKEQ. The CDR3 consists of 16 residues. Deletions cut 5 bases from V and 4 bases from J, with 17 bases between. This CDR3 reads CASSVTTVQINEKLFF. The CDR3 bases are TGTGCCAGCAGCGTCACCACGGTGCAGATTAATGAAAAACTGTTTTTT.

The V gene is TRBV4-1, the J gene TRBJ1-4; the D is unclear. V lost 1 base to trimming and J lost 6 bases, with 21 bases between them. Per the germline V gene, CDR1 is MGHRA and CDR2 is YSYEKL. The CDR3 length is 18 residues. This CDR3 is CASSQGVLGKVIDEKLFF. CDR3 nucleotide sequence: TGCGCCAGCAGCCAAGGGGTTCTGGGAAAGGTAATTGATGAAAAACTGTTTTTT.

The gene calls are TRBV7-9 and TRBJ1-1; D remains unclear. The V gene lost 3 bases and the J gene lost 7 bases, with 9 bases spanning the gap. CDR3 length: 12 amino acids. The germline V gene encodes CDR1 SEHNR and CDR2 FQNEAQ (reference sequence). The CDR3 is CASSFAGSEAFF. The CDR3 bases are TGTGCCAGCAGCTTTGCTGGAAGTGAAGCTTTCTTT.

CDR3 region: CASGQGWYGYTF. CDR3 in DNA: TGTGCCAGCGGACAGGGCTGGTATGGCTACACCTTC. The chain recombines TRBV6-2 or TRBV6-3 with TRBJ1-2; TRBD1 aligns across 8 bases. V dropped 8 bases and J dropped 5; count of bases not matched to a gene: 4. The CDR3 is 12 residues long. Germline CDR1 is MNHEY and CDR2 is SVGEGT.